The 23 T cell receptor beta chains below all came from one sample that was sequenced in a study of PD-1 blockade in classical Hodgkin lymphoma. Each patient relapsed following autologous stem cell transplantation, and prior brentuximab vedotin exposure differed. The assay was immunoSEQ multiplex PCR, and TCRdb's table has in-frame clones only and misses some. The sample includes fewer than 30,000 clones, approximately 80% of them seen just once. Sequenced here: peripheral blood mononuclear cells (PBMCs), sampled before the second cycle of nivolumab. These receptors were taken from a human donor with classical Hodgkin lymphoma.

The chain links TRBV7-2 to TRBJ2-2; D is perhaps TRBD2 (6 bases). Germline V gene sequence: CDR1 SGHTA, CDR2 FQGNSA. Between the trimmed V and J ends, which lost 3 bases and 0 bases, there was a span of 8 bases. This CDR3 is built from 15 residues. CDR3 DNA: TGTGCCAGCAGCTTTAGCGGTTCGAACACCGGGGAGCTGTTTTTT. Its translation is CASSFSGSNTGELFF.

The J gene is TRBJ2-3, the V gene TRBV1; the listed D gene, TRBD2, was not tested against the DNA. TRBV1 is labeled a pseudogene. CDR3 size: 15 residues. Here the CDR3 reads CTSSQVAPFTDTQYF. In DNA, the CDR3 is TGCACCAGCAGCCAAGTAGCGCCATTCACAGATACGCAGTATTTT.

CDR3 residues: CASSVPPDRRNYGYTF. Written as DNA, the CDR3 is TGTGCCAGCAGTGTGCCCCCCGACAGGAGGAACTATGGCTACACCTTC. The J gene is TRBJ1-2, the V gene TRBV25-1, with D perhaps TRBD1 (6 bases). The CDR3 totals 16 residues. With 4 bases removed from V and 2 bases from J, the gap between germline ends came to 17 bases. Germline lookup yields CDR1 MGHDK and CDR2 SYGVNS.

J is TRBJ1-2 and V is TRBV7-2; TRBD1 is a possible D gene (5 bases). CDR1 is SGHTA, CDR2 FQGNSA, per germline. Trimming shortened V by 1 base and J by 2 bases, and 23 bases separated the two germline ends. This CDR3 spans 19 amino acids. CDR3: CASSLVGQGEVWGNYGYTF. CDR3 DNA: TGTGCCAGCAGCTTAGTAGGCCAAGGGGAAGTATGGGGGAACTATGGCTACACCTTC.

The chain combines TRBV9 with TRBJ2-3; D might be TRBD1 or TRBD2, each matching 5 bases. V lost 2 bases and J lost 8, with 27 bases in between. CDR3 length: 18 residues. In germline, CDR1 is SGDLS, CDR2 YYNGEE. CDR3 nucleotide sequence: TGTGCCAGCAGCGTTTCTGGGGCAGAGGGGTCATATCAAGGTACGCAGTATTTT. Its translation is CASSVSGAEGSYQGTQYF.

This clone was detected a few times. The chain employs TRBV15 and TRBJ2-5; 13 bases map to TRBD2. V trimming: 2 bases; J trimming: 5 bases; junction bases outside the gene matches: 5. The CDR3 sequence is 16 residues long. The germline V gene encodes CDR1 LNHNV and CDR2 YYDKDF (reference sequence). The CDR3 DNA follows: TGTGCCACCAGCAGACAGACTAGCGGGGGGTCGGAGACCCAGTACTTC. It is translated as CATSRQTSGGSETQYF. The full variable domain, with the rest looked up from reference TRBV15 and TRBJ2-5, is DAMVIQNPRYQVTQFGKPVTLSCSQTLNHNVMYWYQQKSSQAPKLLFHYYDKDFNNEADTPDNFQSRRPNTSFCFLDIRSPGLGDTAMYLCATSRQTSGGSETQYFGPGTRLLVL.

The chain carries TRBV29-1 and TRBJ2-3; 7 bases match TRBD2. The CDR3 consists of 15 residues. The trim removed 1 base at V and 3 bases at J, leaving 7 bases unmatched. Per germline, CDR1 SQVTM and CDR2 ANQGSEA. In DNA, the CDR3 is TGCAGCGTTGAAGGAGGGAGGGATAGGACAGATACGCAGTATTTT. Protein sequence: CSVEGGRDRTDTQYF.

V is TRBV2 and J is TRBJ1-3; no clear D. CDR1 and CDR2 from the germline V gene are SNHLY and FYNNEI. There are 13 residues in the CDR3. Between the trimmed V and J ends, which lost 3 bases and 0 bases, there was a span of 3 bases. The CDR3 nucleotides read TGTGCCAGCAGTGACAGCTCTGGAAACACCATATATTTT. Translated: CASSDSSGNTIYF.

The gene calls are TRBV5-4 and TRBJ2-1, with 7 bases identical to TRBD1. The CDR3 has 14 residues. Germline assignment: CDR1 SGHNT and CDR2 YYREEE (reference sequence). Germline trimming cut 4 bases from V and 6 bases from J; bases unmatched to any gene: 7. The CDR3 DNA is TGTGCCAGCAGCCCGCCGGGACAGATCAATGAGCAGTTCTTC. Protein product: CASSPPGQINEQFF.

This clone occurred a few times. The chain employs TRBV5-5 and TRBJ1-5; D uncertain. The V end was cut by 4 bases, the J end by 7 bases, with 12 bases between. The V gene's germline CDR1 is SGHKS and CDR2 YYEKEE (reference sequence). The CDR3 runs 13 residues. The CDR3 DNA sequence: TGTGCCAGCAGCCCGACAATACGACAGCCCCAGCATTTT. This translates into CASSPTIRQPQHF.

This rearrangement joins TRBV30 to TRBJ1-2; D call uncertain. CDR1 GTSNPN and CDR2 SVGIG come from the germline V gene (reference sequence). Trimming took off 0 bases at V and 0 bases at J, with 5 bases between the two ends. The CDR3 totals 13 residues. The DNA for the CDR3 is TGTGCCTGGAGTGTTTTAGCTAACTATGGCTACACCTTC. Amino acids: CAWSVLANYGYTF.

This chain links TRBV4-1 with TRBJ2-2; 11 bases align to TRBD2. The V and J ends lost 4 bases and 5 bases, in that order; junction bases with no gene match: 3. CDR3 length equals 15 residues. The V gene's germline CDR1 is MGHRA and CDR2 YSYEKL. CDR3 region: CASSLGLAGTGELFF. CDR3 coding DNA: TGCGCCAGCAGCCTCGGACTAGCGGGTACCGGGGAGCTGTTTTTT.

This chain connects TRBV19 to TRBJ2-3; 8 positions agree with TRBD2. Per the germline V gene, CDR1 is LNHDA and CDR2 is SQIVND (reference sequence). This CDR3 region has 14 residues. V was clipped by 7 bases and J by 2 bases; unmatched bases: 5. The CDR3 region is CASTLSGDTDTQYF. The CDR3 DNA sequence: TGTGCCAGTACTCTTAGCGGGGACACAGATACGCAGTATTTT.

The chain joins TRBV28 to TRBJ1-3, with D perhaps matching TRBD1 (5 bases). V was clipped by 1 base and J by 1 base, with 20 bases between them. Germline CDR1 MDHEN, CDR2 SYDVKM. There are 19 residues in the CDR3. The CDR3 region is CASSLLVPGRTVSGNTIYF. The CDR3 coding sequence is TGTGCCAGCAGTTTATTAGTCCCAGGGAGAACGGTATCTGGAAACACCATATATTTT.

This chain joins TRBV29-1 and TRBJ1-2; D gene ambiguous. The V end was cut by 1 base, the J end by 7 bases, with 22 bases between. Germline V CDR1 and CDR2: SQVTM, ANQGSEA. The CDR3 sequence is 16 residues long. This CDR3 reads CSVEGSGRTRSRGYTF. CDR3 DNA sequence: TGCAGCGTTGAAGGAAGCGGACGTACCCGATCTCGTGGCTACACCTTC.

V usage is TRBV5-8 and J usage is TRBJ1-6; D remains ambiguous. Trimming took 4 bases from V and 9 from J, leaving 11 bases between them. The length of the CDR3 is 13 residues. Per germline, CDR1 SGHTS and CDR2 YDEGEE. The CDR3 is CASSLGQSSPLHF. The CDR3 DNA follows: TGTGCCAGCAGCCTGGGTCAGAGTTCACCCCTCCACTTT.

The rearrangement uses TRBV4-1 and TRBJ1-1; tentative D call: TRBD1 (5 bases). V gave up 7 bases and J gave up 1 base, with 13 bases separating them. Germline V gene data show CDR1 as MGHRA and CDR2 as YSYEKL. This CDR3 is built from 14 residues. In DNA form, the CDR3 reads TGCGCCAGCATCCCGACAGACAGGAACACTGAAGCTTTCTTT. This gives the protein CASIPTDRNTEAFF.

This sequence joins TRBV4-3 and TRBJ1-2; no clear D gene. The CDR3 is 15 residues long. V was pared by 3 bases and J by 8 bases, with 19 bases between. Germline assignment: CDR1 LGHNA and CDR2 YSLEER. Here the CDR3 DNA reads TGCGCCAGCAGCCAGGTCGCCAGGCTGACCCTCGGCTACACCTTC. Amino acids: CASSQVARLTLGYTF.

The chain combines TRBV11-2 with TRBJ1-1; D call uncertain. The length of the CDR3 is 16 residues. Germline V CDR1 and CDR2: SGHAT, FQNNGV. The germline V and J ends were trimmed by 1 base and 1 base, with 13 bases remaining between them. The CDR3 sequence is CASSLGSSYRNTEAFF. CDR3 sequence (DNA): TGTGCCAGCAGCTTAGGATCATCCTACCGGAACACTGAAGCTTTCTTT.

The chain employs TRBV18 and TRBJ1-3, with 9 positions matching TRBD1. CDR1 is KGHSH, CDR2 LQKENI, per germline. Trimming cost V 4 bases and J 1 base; bases outside gene matches: 5. This CDR3 spans 16 amino acids. CDR3 protein: CASSRDRASSGNTIYF. The DNA for the CDR3 is TGTGCCAGCTCACGGGACAGGGCATCATCTGGAAACACCATATATTTT. Using reference TRBV18 and TRBJ1-3 for the parts outside the CDR3, the full variable domain is NAGVMQNPRHLVRRRGQEARLRCSPMKGHSHVYWYRQLPEEGLKFMVYLQKENIIDESGMPKERFSAEFPKEGPSILRIQQVVRGDSAAYFCASSRDRASSGNTIYFGEGSWLTVV.

The V call is TRBV2, the J call TRBJ2-3; TRBD2 matches at 8 bases. The CDR3 is made up of 16 amino acids. After removal of 4 bases from V and 2 bases from J, the junction contained 8 bases not matched to a gene. The germline CDR1 and CDR2 sequences are SNHLY and FYNNEI. The CDR3 DNA sequence: TGTGCCAGCAGTGCACTACTAGCGGTAAACACAGATACGCAGTATTTT. Protein sequence: CASSALLAVNTDTQYF.

This chain links TRBV27 with TRBJ2-7; D is unclear. This CDR3 is 14 amino acids long. Germline V gene sequence: CDR1 MNHEY, CDR2 SMNVEV (reference sequence). Trimming stripped 5 bases from V and 2 bases from J, with 13 bases between. The CDR3 spells CASSPRRNTYEQYF. The CDR3 DNA sequence: TGTGCCAGCAGTCCGCGACGGAATACCTACGAGCAGTACTTC.

The genes are TRBV6-1 and TRBJ2-5; possible D gene TRBD1, 5 bases. This CDR3 is built from 16 residues. Germline lookup yields CDR1 MNHNS and CDR2 SASEGT. Trimming pared 1 base from V and 5 bases from J, leaving 17 bases between. The CDR3 loop reads CASSEGAGKGQETQYF. CDR3 DNA sequence: TGTGCCAGCAGTGAAGGGGCAGGGAAGGGTCAGGAGACCCAGTACTTC.